This T cell receptor (beta chain) was identified in a study of T cells in narcolepsy. Overall study context: Healthy controls were enrolled alongside patients with narcolepsy type 1 or type 2.

Libraries were prepared by immunoSEQ multiplex PCR; TCRdb keeps only in-frame clonotypes and omits some of them. The data show about 40,000 clones, approximately 88% seen once. Overall study results and limits: Comparing one patient's CSF and blood CD4+ clonotypes highlighted HCRT- and TRIB2-specific autoreactive clonotypes.

Only a few counts were recorded for this clone. Its antigen is undetermined. This CDR3 region has 14 residues. The ends lost 7 bases at V and 5 bases at J; junction bases unmatched: 10. Germline-derived CDR1 and CDR2 are SNHLY and FYNNEI. J is TRBJ2-7 and V is TRBV2; TRBD2 matches at 8 bases. This TCR was recovered from a human donor with narcolepsy. The sequenced sample was CD45RA- memory CD4+ T cells from PBMCs. CDR3 region: CASTVRAGDNEQYF. The CDR3 DNA reads as TGTGCCAGCACCGTAAGAGCGGGGGATAACGAGCAGTACTTC.